This TCR beta chain was recorded in a study of CD8 T cells in Susac syndrome. Random hexamers served to reverse transcribe roughly 0.5 to 1 ug RNA. TCRdb re-called the immunoSEQ multiplex PCR reads with MiXCR, one entry per CDR3 protein. The sample holds some 94,000 distinct CDR3 sequences, about 94% seen once. Recently defined diagnostic criteria for definite or probable disease were fulfilled by Susac syndrome patients. The CDR3 contains 15 residues. V trimming: 5 bases; J trimming: 5 bases; junction bases outside the gene matches: 10. In germline, CDR1 is LNHDA, CDR2 SQIVND (reference sequence). A word on this clonotype: Its antigen remains unknown.

General study findings and limits: Susac syndrome CD4+ T cell repertoires showed no clonal expansion.

The V gene is TRBV19, the J gene TRBJ1-2, with 8 bases identical to TRBD1. The material sequenced was CD4+ T cells from PBMCs. This sequence originates from a human donor with Susac syndrome. The CDR3 loop is CASSGRDRTFYGYTF. CDR3 sequence (DNA): TGTGCCAGTAGTGGCCGGGACAGGACTTTTTATGGCTACACCTTC.